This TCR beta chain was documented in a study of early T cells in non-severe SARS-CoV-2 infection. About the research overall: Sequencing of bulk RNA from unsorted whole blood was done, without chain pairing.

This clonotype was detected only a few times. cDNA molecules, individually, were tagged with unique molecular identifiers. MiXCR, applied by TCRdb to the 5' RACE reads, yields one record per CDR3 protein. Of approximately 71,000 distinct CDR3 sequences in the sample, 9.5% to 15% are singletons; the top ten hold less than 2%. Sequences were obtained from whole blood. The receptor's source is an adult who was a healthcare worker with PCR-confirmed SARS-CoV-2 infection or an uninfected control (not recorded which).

The CDR3 sequence is CASSLLAGDHTGELFF. In DNA form, the CDR3 reads TGTGCCAGCAGCCTCCTAGCGGGGGACCACACCGGGGAGCTGTTTTTT. V is TRBV11-2 and J is TRBJ2-2; 10 bases are a match to TRBD2. Germline loops: CDR1 SGHAT, CDR2 FQNNGV. This CDR3 is 16 amino acids long. V dropped 5 bases and J dropped 3; count of bases not matched to a gene: 6.